This paragraph covers one T cell receptor (beta chain) sequence. This entry belongs to a study of blood T cell repertoires in COVID-19. In the study overall: From T cells, B-cell-depleted T cells, or PBMCs came the material, which was cDNA or gDNA.

Losses at the gene ends were 0 bases for V and 0 bases for J; bases not matched to a gene: 1. The CDR3 length is 16 residues. Germline CDR1 is LGHNA and CDR2 is YSLEER. The protocol was immunoSEQ multiplex PCR, while the TCRdb copy is restricted to in-frame clones and leaves out a portion. Here the sample spans around 100,000 clones, over 80% being singletons. The receptor was isolated from a woman aged 45-65 years with acute or convalescent COVID-19. The V and J genes are TRBV4-3 and TRBJ2-1, with 8 bases fitting TRBD1. Sequencing was carried out using peripheral blood. In nucleotides, the CDR3 is TGCGCCAGCAGCCAAGATCAGGGGGCCTCCTACAATGAGCAGTTCTTC. Amino acids: CASSQDQGASYNEQFF.